Listed below are T cell receptor beta chains from one sample, sequenced in a study of technical replicates of blood from several donors. Sequenced by immunoSEQ multiplex PCR; TCRdb stores in-frame clones only, minus some. The table has over 75,000 clones, 95% to 98% seen once. What was sequenced was T cells isolated from PBMCs. These receptors all come from a human donor in good health. The CDR3 runs from the conserved cysteine through the conserved F or W. The D gene is left open where the match is weak. Clone size is stated in some rows and not others, as once, few, many or a class when expanded.

j_call v_call clone_size d_call cdr3_aa cdr3_nt
TRBJ2-1 TRBV5-1 - TRBD2 CASSLLADPRGEQFF TGCGCCAGCAGCCTGCTAGCGGACCCTAGGGGTGAGCAGTTCTTC
TRBJ2-3 TRBV30 once TRBD2 CAWRGGSGSTDTQYF TGTGCCTGGAGGGGGGGGAGCGGGAGTACAGATACGCAGTATTTT
TRBJ1-1 TRBV9 - - CASSSYRDGSNTEAFF TGTGCCAGCAGCTCCTACAGGGATGGGTCGAACACTGAAGCTTTCTTT
TRBJ2-2 TRBV11-2 - - CASSLSVGELFF TGTGCCAGCAGCCTTAGTGTCGGGGAGCTGTTTTTT
TRBJ1-4 TRBV25-1 - TRBD1 CASSEGTAREKLFF TGTGCCAGCAGTGAAGGGACAGCCAGGGAAAAACTGTTTTTT
TRBJ2-5 TRBV11-2 - TRBD2 CASSKGLAGSETQYF TGTGCCAGCAGCAAGGGACTAGCGGGAAGCGAGACCCAGTACTTC
TRBJ2-3 TRBV5-1 - TRBD2 CASSLAVAGNRDTQYF TGCGCCAGCAGCTTGGCTGTAGCGGGTAATAGAGATACGCAGTATTTT
TRBJ2-1 TRBV19 - - CASSMMLGEQFF TGTGCCAGTAGTATGATGCTCGGTGAGCAGTTCTTC
TRBJ2-1 TRBV20-1 - - CSATLYNEQFF TGCAGTGCTACCCTTTACAATGAGCAGTTCTTC
TRBJ1-1 TRBV7-8 - - CASSLVGGNTEAFF TGTGCCAGCAGCTTAGTGGGGGGAAACACTGAAGCTTTCTTT
TRBJ2-3 TRBV9 - TRBD1 CASSAYRGGTDTQYF TGTGCCAGCAGCGCTTACAGGGGTGGGACAGATACGCAGTATTTT
TRBJ2-7 TRBV30 - - CAWSASGAYGEQYF TGTGCCTGGAGTGCCTCTGGGGCGTACGGCGAGCAGTACTTC
TRBJ2-5 TRBV5-1 - - CASSPFAPYQETQYF TGCGCCAGCAGCCCCTTTGCGCCGTACCAAGAGACCCAGTACTTC
TRBJ2-5 TRBV4-1 once TRBD2 CASSQAPGRVGRQETQYF TGCGCCAGCAGCCAAGCACCAGGGAGGGTCGGACGACAAGAGACCCAGTACTTC
TRBJ1-5 TRBV6-1 - - CASSDGGGYSNQPQHF TGTGCCAGCAGTGACGGCGGGGGATATAGCAATCAGCCCCAGCATTTT
TRBJ2-1 TRBV9 - TRBD1 CASSSDRDEQFF TGTGCCAGCAGCTCCGACAGGGATGAGCAGTTCTTC
TRBJ2-7 TRBV7-2 - TRBD2 CASGTSGTYEQYF TGTGCCAGTGGGACTAGCGGGACCTACGAGCAGTACTTC
TRBJ2-1 TRBV19 - TRBD2 CASSMGAGVGEQFF TGTGCCAGTAGTATGGGTGCGGGAGTAGGTGAGCAGTTCTTC
TRBJ1-2 TRBV5-6 - - CASSLGQGIYGYTF TGTGCCAGCAGCTTGGGGCAGGGGATCTATGGCTACACCTTC
TRBJ1-1 TRBV6-5 - - CASSYVQGSAEAFF TGTGCCAGCAGTTACGTACAGGGTTCGGCTGAAGCTTTCTTT
TRBJ2-1 TRBV9 - TRBD2 CASSVGLAGTHEQFF TGTGCCAGCAGCGTAGGACTAGCGGGAACCCATGAGCAGTTCTTC
TRBJ2-5 TRBV19 - - CGWSGEVGETQYF TGTGGATGGTCGGGGGAGGTTGGGGAGACCCAGTACTTC
TRBJ2-4 TRBV14 - TRBD1 CASSQDGWGQKNIQYF TGTGCCAGCAGCCAAGATGGATGGGGACAGAAAAACATTCAGTACTTC
TRBJ2-5 TRBV10-3 - TRBD1 CAIARGREGETQYF TGTGCCATCGCCAGGGGGCGAGAGGGAGAGACCCAGTACTTC
TRBJ2-1 TRBV7-2 once - CASSFNGYNEQFF TGTGCCAGCAGCTTCAACGGGTACAATGAGCAGTTCTTC
TRBJ2-1 TRBV10-3 once TRBD1 CAISESPTGQGNEQFF TGTGCCATCAGTGAGTCTCCTACGGGACAGGGGAATGAGCAGTTCTTC
TRBJ2-2 TRBV5-6 - TRBD2 CASSLGSGTLNTGELFF TGTGCCAGCAGCTTGGGTAGCGGGACCCTGAACACCGGGGAGCTGTTTTTT
TRBJ1-1 TRBV5-6 - TRBD1 CASSQGQDPFF TGTGCCAGCTCCCAGGGACAGGATCCTTTCTTT
TRBJ2-5 TRBV5-4 - TRBD2 CASSTLAGGKETQYF TGTGCCAGCAGCACACTAGCGGGGGGCAAAGAGACCCAGTACTTC
TRBJ1-1 TRBV7-2 - - CASSLVMAGNTEAFF TGTGCCAGCAGCTTAGTTATGGCAGGGAACACTGAAGCTTTCTTT
TRBJ1-2 TRBV5-4 - TRBD1 CASSPSRDRGLVGYTF TGTGCCAGCAGCCCATCAAGGGACAGGGGGCTTGTTGGCTACACCTTC
TRBJ1-5 TRBV6-5 - - CASSYGQGGVYPQHF TGTGCCAGCAGTTACGGGCAGGGTGGAGTTTATCCCCAGCATTTT
TRBJ1-2 TRBV12-1 once - CASSPRPGAYPPDGYTF TGTGCCAGCAGCCCACGCCCTGGGGCCTACCCCCCGGATGGCTACACCTTC
TRBJ2-7 TRBV19 - TRBD1 CASSPGQGASYEQYF TGTGCCAGTAGCCCGGGACAGGGGGCTTCCTACGAGCAGTACTTC
TRBJ1-1 TRBV9 - TRBD1 CASSGDRGTEAFF TGTGCCAGCAGCGGAGACAGGGGCACTGAAGCTTTCTTT
TRBJ2-2 TRBV6-1 - TRBD2 CASSDLAGVVGELFF TGTGCCAGCAGTGATTTAGCGGGAGTAGTCGGGGAGCTGTTTTTT
TRBJ1-1 TRBV19 - - CASMIGHLNTEAFF TGTGCCAGTATGATCGGACATCTGAACACTGAAGCTTTCTTT
TRBJ2-7 TRBV6-1 - TRBD2 CASSESLAGLSYEQYF TGTGCCAGCAGTGAAAGTCTAGCGGGTTTATCCTACGAGCAGTACTTC
TRBJ2-6 TRBV7-9 - - CASSSSAGRSGANVLTF TGTGCCAGCAGCTCTTCGGCGGGACGCTCTGGGGCCAACGTCCTGACTTTC
TRBJ1-2 TRBV30 - TRBD1 CASTPDRGPHGYTF TGTGCCTCAACCCCCGACAGGGGGCCCCATGGCTACACCTTC
TRBJ1-3 TRBV9 - TRBD1 CASSLGTGYVSGNTIYF TGTGCCAGCAGCCTCGGGACAGGCTATGTCTCTGGAAACACCATATATTTT
TRBJ1-5 TRBV2 - - CASSPDFGQPQHF TGTGCCAGCAGTCCGGATTTCGGGCAGCCCCAGCATTTT
TRBJ2-1 TRBV30 once - CAWRVGGEQFF TGTGCCTGGAGAGTAGGGGGTGAGCAGTTCTTC
TRBJ1-4 TRBV7-9 - - CASSPAEAYEKLFF TGTGCCAGCAGCCCCGCCGAGGCATATGAAAAACTGTTTTTT
TRBJ2-7 TRBV4-1 - TRBD2 CASSHLTSGRYEQYF TGCGCCAGCAGCCACCTTACTAGCGGGAGATACGAGCAGTACTTC
TRBJ2-7 TRBV6-1 - TRBD2 CASRVGSGGAYEQYF TGTGCCAGCAGAGTGGGGTCGGGGGGTGCCTACGAGCAGTACTTC
TRBJ1-5 TRBV6-5 few - CASRTNIDQPQHF TGTGCCAGCAGAACAAACATCGATCAGCCCCAGCATTTT
TRBJ2-2 TRBV6-1 - - CASKGDVIGELFF TGTGCCTCCAAGGGGGATGTAATCGGGGAGCTGTTTTTT
TRBJ2-7 TRBV2 once TRBD2 CASSPGTSGYEQYF TGTGCCAGCAGCCCGGGGACTAGCGGGTACGAGCAGTACTTC
TRBJ2-5 TRBV13 - - CASSLYLVKTQYF TGTGCCAGCAGCTTATACTTAGTAAAGACCCAGTACTTC